The 16 T cell receptor beta chains below come from one sample, sequenced in a study of Graves' ophthalmopathy and Graves' hyperthyroidism. Researchers took RNA transcripts and amplified TCR beta CDR3 regions from them. RT-PCR in the first round used HTBI primers; a second-round multiplex PCR followed. One entry per CDR3 protein results from TCRdb running MiXCR on the multiplex PCR reads. Among around 670,000 distinct CDR3 sequences listed, 40% were seen once. Specimen: peripheral blood. These receptors were collected from an adult man with Graves' ophthalmopathy.

This clonotype was picked up a small number of times. The V call is TRBV7-2, the J call TRBJ2-7; D not certain. Germline CDR1 reads SGHTA; CDR2 reads FQGNSA. CDR3 length: 13 amino acids. V dropped 4 bases and J dropped 5 bases, with 12 bases sitting between them. This CDR3 reads CASSYLAPNEQYF. As DNA, the CDR3 is TGTGCCAGCAGCTACCTCGCACCAAACGAGCAGTACTTC.

As concerns this clonotype: A much larger clone is a single base away; this may be a read error. The genes are TRBV7-2 and TRBJ1-2; D perhaps matches TRBD1 (5 bases). This CDR3 region has 15 residues. The germline CDR1 and CDR2 sequences are SGHTA and FQGNSA. This CDR3 is CASSIIVGTEYGFTF. DNA of the CDR3: TGTGCCAGTAGTATCATTGTAGGGACGGAGTATGGCTTCACCTTC. Using reference TRBV7-2 and TRBJ1-2 for the parts outside the CDR3, the full variable domain is GAGVSQSPSNKVTEKGKDVELRCDPISGHTALYWYRQSLGQGLEFLIYFQGNSAPDKSGLPSDRFSAERTGGSVSTLTIQRTQQEDSAVYLCASSIIVGTEYGFTFGSGTRLTVV.

There are a few counts of this clonotype. Compared with germline, one end of the junction differs, possibly owing to a read error. The chain uses TRBV15 and TRBJ1-2; TRBD1 aligns across 8 bases. The germline V gene encodes CDR1 LNHNV and CDR2 YYDKDF (reference sequence). This CDR3 has 14 amino acids. CDR3 amino acids: CASSQLDRAYGYTF. Here the CDR3 DNA reads TGTGCCAGCAGCCAACTGGACAGGGCCTATGGCTACACCTTC.

This chain connects TRBV9 to TRBJ1-6; TRBD1 might be the D (6 bases). The CDR3 is 16 residues long. Trimming shortened V by 4 bases and J by 7 bases, and 18 bases separated the two germline ends. Germline lookup yields CDR1 SGDLS and CDR2 YYNGEE. The chain's CDR3 is CASSQARQALNSPLHF. The DNA of the CDR3 is TGTGCCAGCAGCCAAGCCCGACAGGCTCTGAATTCACCCCTCCACTTT.

V gene TRBV2 combines with J gene TRBJ2-7; 7 nucleotides match TRBD2. Germline CDR1 and CDR2: SNHLY and FYNNEI. The trim removed 7 bases at V and 2 bases at J, leaving 2 bases unmatched. The CDR3 has 12 amino acids. As DNA, the CDR3 is TGTGCCAGCAACCGGGGGGCCTACGAGCAGTACTTC. Translated: CASNRGAYEQYF.

This chain joins TRBV2 and TRBJ2-2, with D perhaps matching TRBD2 (7 bases). Looked up from germline, CDR1 is SNHLY and CDR2 is FYNNEI. The length of the CDR3 is 15 residues. Deletions cut 5 bases from V and 6 bases from J, with 16 bases between. In nucleotides, the CDR3 is TGTGCCAGCAGTTACGGGGGGCGCAGGTCCGGGGAGCTGTTTTTT. Translating gives CASSYGGRRSGELFF. Together with reference TRBV2 and TRBJ2-2, the CDR3 gives the full variable domain: EPEVTQTPSHQVTQMGQEVILRCVPISNHLYFYWYRQILGQKVEFLVSFYNNEISEKSEIFDDQFSVERPDGSNFTLKIRSTKLEDSAMYFCASSYGGRRSGELFFGEGSRLTVL.

The V call is TRBV10-3, the J call TRBJ2-5; D is unclear. In germline, CDR1 is ENHRY, CDR2 SYGVKD. The CDR3 has 13 amino acids. Trimming cost V 10 bases and J 1 base, with 13 bases left between them. CDR3 sequence: CASRRNPQETQYF. In nucleotides, the CDR3 is TGTGCCAGCAGACGAAACCCCCAAGAGACCCAGTACTTC.

This chain links TRBV9 with TRBJ2-2, with D maybe TRBD2 (5 bases). The CDR3 loop spans 15 amino acids. Germline V gene lookup returns CDR1 SGDLS and CDR2 YYNGEE. V dropped 0 bases and J dropped 6 bases, with 12 bases sitting between them. This CDR3 is CASSVGGSWAGELFF. The DNA of the CDR3 is TGTGCCAGCAGCGTAGGAGGGAGTTGGGCCGGGGAGCTGTTTTTT. The full variable domain, in which reference TRBV9 and TRBJ2-2 provide the parts outside the CDR3, is DSGVTQTPKHLITATGQRVTLRCSPRSGDLSVYWYQQSLDQGLQFLIQYYNGEERAKGNILERFSAQQFPDLHSELNLSSLELGDSALYFCASSVGGSWAGELFFGEGSRLTVL.

Ten or more counts support this clonotype. This chain connects TRBV9 to TRBJ2-2; D remains unclear. Trimming shortened V by 0 bases and J by 1 base, and 7 bases separated the two germline ends. The CDR3 loop spans 15 amino acids. Per germline, CDR1 SGDLS and CDR2 YYNGEE. CDR3 nucleotides: TGTGCCAGCAGCGTAGGGCTCCGGAACACCGGGGAGCTGTTTTTT. It yields the protein CASSVGLRNTGELFF.

The rearrangement links TRBV6-1 to TRBJ1-1; 7 bases match TRBD1. Germline lookup yields CDR1 MNHNS and CDR2 SASEGT. V gave up 5 bases and J gave up 5 bases; unmatched junction bases: 8. The CDR3 covers 14 residues. In DNA form, the CDR3 reads TGTGCCAGCAGTATACAGGGGATGGGGACTGAAGCTTTCTTT. It yields the protein CASSIQGMGTEAFF.

V is TRBV20-1 and J is TRBJ1-3; D not certain. CDR3 length: 13 amino acids. V was cut by 4 bases and J by 4 bases, with 11 bases left in between. CDR1 is DFQATT and CDR2 is SNEGSKA in the germline V gene (reference sequence). CDR3 nucleotides: TGCAGTGCTATAGAGGGCTCAGGAAACACCATATATTTT. Its protein product is CSAIEGSGNTIYF.

The rearrangement joins TRBV2 to TRBJ1-5; no reliable D call. The germline gives CDR1 SNHLY, CDR2 FYNNEI. The CDR3 spans 14 residues. Trimming removed 6 bases from V and 11 bases from J, with 20 bases in between. The CDR3 protein is CASRIAGGSETQHF. Here the CDR3 DNA reads TGTGCCAGCAGAATAGCGGGAGGATCTGAGACCCAGCATTTT.

The chain joins TRBV19 to TRBJ1-5, with 7 positions matching TRBD1. The V gene end was trimmed by 0 bases and the J gene end by 6 bases; junction bases not matched to a gene: 8. Per the germline V gene, CDR1 is LNHDA and CDR2 is SQIVND (reference sequence). The CDR3 extends over 16 amino acids. CDR3 in amino acids: CASSIDLNRGSQPQHF. CDR3 in DNA: TGTGCCAGTAGTATAGATCTTAACAGGGGATCTCAGCCCCAGCATTTT.

This clonotype was observed a handful of times. This chain joins TRBV29-1 and TRBJ1-2, with D possibly matching TRBD1 (6 bases). Per germline, CDR1 SQVTM and CDR2 ANQGSEA. The CDR3 sequence is 20 residues long. V lost 4 bases and J lost 8, with 38 bases in between. The CDR3 sequence: CSVGGGRRGMTSEGFEGYTF. Here the CDR3 DNA reads TGCAGCGTTGGGGGGGGGCGCCGCGGAATGACCTCAGAAGGATTTGAAGGCTACACCTTC.

This clonotype was seen more than once but under ten times. The chain joins TRBV9 to TRBJ1-2; no firm D call. The CDR3 loop spans 14 amino acids. Germline CDR1 reads SGDLS; CDR2 reads YYNGEE. With 4 bases removed from V and 2 bases from J, the gap between germline ends came to 12 bases. DNA for the CDR3: TGTGCCAGCAGCACCAGTGGCAGGAACTATGGCTACACCTTC. It specifies CASSTSGRNYGYTF.

This clonotype was counted between two and nine times. The germline gene is not matched at one end of the junction; a read error may be the cause. The V gene is TRBV25-1, the J gene TRBJ2-1, with D perhaps being TRBD1 or TRBD2 (5 bases each). The CDR3 covers 11 residues. Germline values: CDR1 MGHDK, CDR2 SYGVNS. The CDR3 DNA reads as TGTGCCAGCAGAGGGACCAATGAGCAGTTTTTC. Protein sequence: CASRGTNEQFF.